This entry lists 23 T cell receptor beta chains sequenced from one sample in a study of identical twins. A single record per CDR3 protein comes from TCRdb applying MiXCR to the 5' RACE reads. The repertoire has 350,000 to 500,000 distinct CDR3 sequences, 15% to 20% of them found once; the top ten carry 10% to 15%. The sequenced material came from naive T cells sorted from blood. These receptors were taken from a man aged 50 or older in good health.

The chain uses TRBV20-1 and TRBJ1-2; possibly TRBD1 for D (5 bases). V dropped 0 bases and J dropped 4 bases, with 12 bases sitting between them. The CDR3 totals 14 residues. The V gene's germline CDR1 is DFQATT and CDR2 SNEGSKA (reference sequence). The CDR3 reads CSARDGIGGYGYTF. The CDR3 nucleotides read TGCAGTGCTAGAGATGGAATTGGGGGCTATGGCTACACCTTC.

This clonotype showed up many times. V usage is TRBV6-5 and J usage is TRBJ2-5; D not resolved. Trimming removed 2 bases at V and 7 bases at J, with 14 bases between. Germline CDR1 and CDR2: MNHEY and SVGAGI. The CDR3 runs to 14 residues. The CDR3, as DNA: TGTGCCAGCAGTTACCAGCAGGTTGGCGGGACCCAGTACTTC. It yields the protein CASSYQQVGGTQYF.

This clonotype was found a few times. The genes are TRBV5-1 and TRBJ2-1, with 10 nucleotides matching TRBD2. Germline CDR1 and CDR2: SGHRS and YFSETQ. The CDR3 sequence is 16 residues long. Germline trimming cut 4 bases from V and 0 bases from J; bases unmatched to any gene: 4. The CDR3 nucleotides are TGCGCCAGCAGCAAACCTAGCGGGAGCTCCTACAATGAGCAGTTCTTC. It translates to CASSKPSGSSYNEQFF.

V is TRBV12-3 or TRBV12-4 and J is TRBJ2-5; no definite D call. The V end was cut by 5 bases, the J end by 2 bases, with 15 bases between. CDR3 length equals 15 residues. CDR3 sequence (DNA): TGTGCCAGCAGTCCCACCGACGGACCTCAAGAGACCCAGTACTTC. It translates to CASSPTDGPQETQYF.

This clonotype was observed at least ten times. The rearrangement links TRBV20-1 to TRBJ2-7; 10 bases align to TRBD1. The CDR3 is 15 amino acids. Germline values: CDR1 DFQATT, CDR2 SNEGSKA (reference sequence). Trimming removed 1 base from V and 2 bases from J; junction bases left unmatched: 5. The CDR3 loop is CSARAPGQGTYEQYF. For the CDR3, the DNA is TGCAGTGCTAGAGCCCCGGGACAGGGGACCTACGAGCAGTACTTC.

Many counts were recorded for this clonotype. The CDR3 nucleotides are TGTGCCAGCAGTTTAAGTCTCGGGAGGACCAACGTCCTGACTTTC. This encodes CASSLSLGRTNVLTF. The chain employs TRBV28 and TRBJ2-6; 7 bases align to TRBD2. The CDR3 contains 15 residues. V lost 2 bases and J lost 8; bases outside the gene matches: 6. Looked up from germline, CDR1 is MDHEN and CDR2 is SYDVKM.

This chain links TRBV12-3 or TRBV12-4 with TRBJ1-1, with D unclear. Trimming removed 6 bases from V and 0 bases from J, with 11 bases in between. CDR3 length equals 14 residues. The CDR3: CASSQPGMNTEAFF. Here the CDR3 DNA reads TGTGCCAGCAGCCAACCTGGTATGAACACTGAAGCTTTCTTT.

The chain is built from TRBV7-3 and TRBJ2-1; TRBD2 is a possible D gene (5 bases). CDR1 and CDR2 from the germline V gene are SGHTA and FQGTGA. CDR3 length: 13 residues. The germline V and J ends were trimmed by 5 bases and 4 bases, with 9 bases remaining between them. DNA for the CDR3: TGTGCCAGCAGCCCTAGCAGGTACAATGAGCAGTTCTTC. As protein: CASSPSRYNEQFF.

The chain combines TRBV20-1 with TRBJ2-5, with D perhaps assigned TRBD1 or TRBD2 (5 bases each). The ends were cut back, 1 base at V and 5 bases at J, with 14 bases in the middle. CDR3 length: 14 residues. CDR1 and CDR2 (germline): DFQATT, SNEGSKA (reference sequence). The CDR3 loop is CSARGGNPWETQYF. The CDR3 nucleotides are TGCAGTGCTAGAGGGGGGAACCCCTGGGAGACCCAGTACTTC.

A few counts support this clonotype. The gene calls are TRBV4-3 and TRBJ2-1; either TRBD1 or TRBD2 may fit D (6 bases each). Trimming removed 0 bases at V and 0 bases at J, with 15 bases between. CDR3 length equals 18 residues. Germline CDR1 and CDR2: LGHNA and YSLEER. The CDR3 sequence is CASSQDGGGFSSYNEQFF. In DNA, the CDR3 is TGCGCCAGCAGCCAAGACGGAGGGGGTTTTAGCTCCTACAATGAGCAGTTCTTC.

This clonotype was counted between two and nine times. CDR3 sequence: CASTPRRGTSGYTF. CDR3 coding DNA: TGTGCCAGCACCCCCAGGCGGGGGACAAGCGGCTACACCTTC. The V and J genes are TRBV6-1 and TRBJ1-2; possibly TRBD1 for D (6 bases). V was cut by 7 bases and J by 8 bases, with 20 bases left in between. Germline V gene data show CDR1 as MNHNS and CDR2 as SASEGT. The CDR3 spans 14 residues.

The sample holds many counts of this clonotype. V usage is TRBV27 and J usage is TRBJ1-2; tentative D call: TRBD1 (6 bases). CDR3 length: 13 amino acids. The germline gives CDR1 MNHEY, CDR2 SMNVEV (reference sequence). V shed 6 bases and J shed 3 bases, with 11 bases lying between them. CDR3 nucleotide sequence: TGTGCCAGCAGGCCGGGACAACACTATGGCTACACCTTC. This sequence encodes CASRPGQHYGYTF.

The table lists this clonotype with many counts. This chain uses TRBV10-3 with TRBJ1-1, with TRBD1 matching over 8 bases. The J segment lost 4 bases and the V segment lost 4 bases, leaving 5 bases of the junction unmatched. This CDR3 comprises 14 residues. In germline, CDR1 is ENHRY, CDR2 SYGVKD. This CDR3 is CAISAQGAGTEAFF. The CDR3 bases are TGTGCCATCAGTGCCCAGGGGGCCGGCACTGAAGCTTTCTTT.

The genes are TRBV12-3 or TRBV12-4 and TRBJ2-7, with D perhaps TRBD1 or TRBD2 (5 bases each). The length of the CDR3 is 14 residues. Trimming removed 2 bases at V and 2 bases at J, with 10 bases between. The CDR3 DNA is TGTGCCAGCAGTTTACGTGGGGGAACCTACGAGCAGTACTTC. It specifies CASSLRGGTYEQYF.

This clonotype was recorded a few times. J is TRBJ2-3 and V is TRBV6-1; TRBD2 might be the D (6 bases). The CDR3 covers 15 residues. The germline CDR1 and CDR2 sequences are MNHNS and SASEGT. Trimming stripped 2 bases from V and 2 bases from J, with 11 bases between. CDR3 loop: CASSERAGFTDTQYF. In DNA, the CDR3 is TGTGCCAGCAGTGAAAGGGCGGGATTCACAGATACGCAGTATTTT.

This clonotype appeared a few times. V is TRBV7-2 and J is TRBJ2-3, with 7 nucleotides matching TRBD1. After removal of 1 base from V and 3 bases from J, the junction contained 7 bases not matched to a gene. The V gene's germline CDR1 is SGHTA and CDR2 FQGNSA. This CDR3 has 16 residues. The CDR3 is CASSLGRSGGTDTQYF. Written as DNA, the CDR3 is TGTGCCAGCAGCTTAGGACGGTCAGGGGGTACAGATACGCAGTATTTT.

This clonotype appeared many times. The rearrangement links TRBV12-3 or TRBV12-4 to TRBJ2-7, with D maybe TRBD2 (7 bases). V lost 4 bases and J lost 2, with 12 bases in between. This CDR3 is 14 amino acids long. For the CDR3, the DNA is TGTGCCAGCAGTTGGGGGGGCTTCACCTACGAGCAGTACTTC. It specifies CASSWGGFTYEQYF.

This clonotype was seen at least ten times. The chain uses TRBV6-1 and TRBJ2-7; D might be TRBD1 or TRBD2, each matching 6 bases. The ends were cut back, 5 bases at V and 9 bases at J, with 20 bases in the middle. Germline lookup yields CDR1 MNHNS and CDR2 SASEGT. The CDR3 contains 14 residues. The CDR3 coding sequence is TGTGCCAGCAGTACCCCCGGGGGCGCCTTGGGGCAGTACTTC. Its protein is CASSTPGGALGQYF.

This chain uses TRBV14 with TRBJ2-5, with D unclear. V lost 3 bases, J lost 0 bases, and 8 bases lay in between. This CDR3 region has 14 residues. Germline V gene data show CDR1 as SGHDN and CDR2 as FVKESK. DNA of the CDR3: TGTGCCAGCAGCCACCACGGCAACCAAGAGACCCAGTACTTC. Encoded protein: CASSHHGNQETQYF.

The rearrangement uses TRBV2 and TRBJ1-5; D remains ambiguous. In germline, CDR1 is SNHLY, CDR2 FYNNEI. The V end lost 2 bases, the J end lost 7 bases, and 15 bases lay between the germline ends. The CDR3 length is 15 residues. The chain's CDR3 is CASSESLQDRQPQHF. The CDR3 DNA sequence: TGTGCCAGCAGTGAATCGCTTCAGGATCGACAGCCCCAGCATTTT.

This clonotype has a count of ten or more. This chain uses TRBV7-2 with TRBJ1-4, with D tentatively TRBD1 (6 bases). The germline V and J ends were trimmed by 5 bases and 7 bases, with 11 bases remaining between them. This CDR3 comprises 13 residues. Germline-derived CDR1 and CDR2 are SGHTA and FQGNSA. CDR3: CASSLRGSEKLFF. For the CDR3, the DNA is TGTGCCAGCAGCCTGAGGGGGAGTGAAAAACTGTTTTTT.

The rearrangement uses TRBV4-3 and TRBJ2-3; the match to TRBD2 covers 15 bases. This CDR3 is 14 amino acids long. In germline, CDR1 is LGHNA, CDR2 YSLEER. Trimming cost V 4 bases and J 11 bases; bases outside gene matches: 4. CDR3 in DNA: TGCGCCAGCAGCCCGTTGGGACTAGCGGGAGGGCAGTATTTT. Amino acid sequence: CASSPLGLAGGQYF.

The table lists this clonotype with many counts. The CDR3 loop reads CASSLDRGNSPLHF. The CDR3 nucleotides are TGTGCCAGCAGTTTAGACAGGGGGAATTCACCCCTCCACTTT. The chain is built from TRBV12-3 or TRBV12-4 and TRBJ1-6, with 8 bases aligning to TRBD1. This CDR3 region has 14 residues. J lost 7 bases, V lost 1 base, and 0 bases had no gene match.